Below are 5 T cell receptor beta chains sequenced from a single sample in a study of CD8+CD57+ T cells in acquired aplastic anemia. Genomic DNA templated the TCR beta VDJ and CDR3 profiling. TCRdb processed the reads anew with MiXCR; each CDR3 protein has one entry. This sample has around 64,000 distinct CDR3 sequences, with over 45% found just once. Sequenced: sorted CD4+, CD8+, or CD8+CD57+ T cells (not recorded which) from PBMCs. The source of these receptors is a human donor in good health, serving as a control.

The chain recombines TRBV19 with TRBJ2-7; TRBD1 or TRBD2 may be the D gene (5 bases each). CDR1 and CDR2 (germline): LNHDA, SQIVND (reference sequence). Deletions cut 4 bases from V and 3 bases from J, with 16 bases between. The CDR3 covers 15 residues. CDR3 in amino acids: CASSTPGPESYEQYF. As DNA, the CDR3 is TGTGCCAGTAGTACCCCGGGACCGGAGAGCTACGAGCAGTACTTC. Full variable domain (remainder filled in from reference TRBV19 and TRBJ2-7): DGGITQSPKYLFRKEGQNVTLSCEQNLNHDAMYWYRQDPGQGLRLIYYSQIVNDFQKGDIAEGYSVSREKKESFPLTVTSAQKNPTAFYLCASSTPGPESYEQYFGPGTRLTVT.

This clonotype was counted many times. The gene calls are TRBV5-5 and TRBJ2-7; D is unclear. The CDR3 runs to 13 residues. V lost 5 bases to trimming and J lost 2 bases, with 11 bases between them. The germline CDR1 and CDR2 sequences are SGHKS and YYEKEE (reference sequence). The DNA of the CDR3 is TGTGCCAGCAGTACGGTTGAGGCCTACGAGCAGTACTTC. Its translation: CASSTVEAYEQYF.

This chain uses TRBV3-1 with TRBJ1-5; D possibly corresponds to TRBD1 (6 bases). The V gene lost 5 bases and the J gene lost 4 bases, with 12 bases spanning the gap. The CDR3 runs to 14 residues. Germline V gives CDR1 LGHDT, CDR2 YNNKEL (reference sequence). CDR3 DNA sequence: TGTGCCAGCAGCGCAGACAGGCGTAATCAGCCCCAGCATTTT. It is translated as CASSADRRNQPQHF.

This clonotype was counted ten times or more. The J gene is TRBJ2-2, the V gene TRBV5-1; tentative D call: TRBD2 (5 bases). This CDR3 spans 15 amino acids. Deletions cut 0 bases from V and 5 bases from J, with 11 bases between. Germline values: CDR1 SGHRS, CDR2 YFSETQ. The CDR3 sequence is CASSLGGLDTGELFF. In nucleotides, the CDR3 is TGCGCCAGCAGCTTGGGAGGACTTGATACCGGGGAGCTGTTTTTT.

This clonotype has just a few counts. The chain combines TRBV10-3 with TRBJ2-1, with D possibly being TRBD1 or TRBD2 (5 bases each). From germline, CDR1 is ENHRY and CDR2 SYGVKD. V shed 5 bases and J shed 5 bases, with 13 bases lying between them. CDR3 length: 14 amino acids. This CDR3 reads CAISQGPRNNEQFF. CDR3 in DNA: TGTGCCATCAGTCAGGGACCCCGAAACAATGAGCAGTTCTTC.